The 31 T cell receptor beta chains below come from one sample, sequenced in a study of blood T cell repertoires in COVID-19. The table came from immunoSEQ multiplex PCR; TCRdb's copy has only in-frame clones and leaves some out. The data show under 200,000 clones, about 90% seen once. Sequences were obtained from PBMCs or T cells enriched from blood (not recorded which). The receptors derive from a woman younger than 30 who had recovered from COVID-19.

V is TRBV5-1 and J is TRBJ1-2; 7 nucleotides match TRBD1. CDR1 SGHRS and CDR2 YFSETQ come from the germline V gene. The CDR3 is 14 amino acids. V shed 2 bases and J 8 bases; nucleotides not matched to a gene: 9. CDR3 loop: CASSFTGTDAGYTF. The CDR3, as DNA: TGCGCCAGCAGCTTCACCGGGACAGATGCCGGCTACACCTTC.

The rearrangement joins TRBV29-1 to TRBJ2-7, with TRBD1 as a possible D gene (5 bases). V gave up 3 bases and J gave up 2 bases, with 8 bases separating them. Germline values: CDR1 SQVTM, CDR2 ANQGSEA. CDR3 length: 12 residues. DNA of the CDR3: TGCAGCGTTGAGGAGACAGCCTACGAGCAGTACTTC. Residues: CSVEETAYEQYF.

This clone turned up a few times. The chain uses TRBV11-2 and TRBJ2-7; no clear D gene. V was clipped by 1 base and J by 7 bases, with 8 bases between them. In germline, CDR1 is SGHAT, CDR2 FQNNGV. This CDR3 comprises 12 residues. The CDR3 sequence: CASSLVAREQYF. Here the CDR3 DNA reads TGTGCCAGCAGCTTAGTCGCCAGGGAGCAGTACTTC.

The rearrangement joins TRBV14 to TRBJ2-2, with 9 bases that match TRBD2. J lost 2 bases, V lost 4 bases, and 5 bases had no gene match. This CDR3 is built from 16 residues. The germline gives CDR1 SGHDN, CDR2 FVKESK. The CDR3 region has the DNA TGTGCCAGCAGCCGAGCGGGGGGAACCAACACCGGGGAGCTGTTTTTT. Encoded protein: CASSRAGGTNTGELFF.

This clone occurred once. This may come from a read error, since a much larger clone is one base off. This chain uses TRBV10-1 with TRBJ2-2; 8 nucleotides agree with TRBD1. Per the germline V gene, CDR1 is WNHNN and CDR2 is SYGVQD (reference sequence). CDR3 length: 13 amino acids. V was clipped by 6 bases and J by 3 bases; unmatched bases: 0. The CDR3 protein is CASRDRDTGELFF. CDR3 in DNA: TGCGCCAGCAGGGACAGGGACACCGGGGAGCTGTTTTTT.

The V and J genes are TRBV20-1 and TRBJ1-2; D remains ambiguous. The CDR3 totals 11 residues. Germline V gene sequence: CDR1 DFQATT, CDR2 SNEGSKA (reference sequence). Trimming pared 5 bases from V and 6 bases from J, leaving 10 bases between. CDR3 coding DNA: TGCAGTGCTGTACGGGAGAATGGCTACACCTTC. This translates into CSAVRENGYTF.

V gene TRBV30 combines with J gene TRBJ1-1, with 9 bases identical to TRBD1. V was pared by 4 bases and J by 2 bases, with 5 bases of the junction left unmatched. Germline CDR1 and CDR2: GTSNPN and SVGIG (reference sequence). This CDR3 comprises 14 residues. This chain's CDR3 is CAWMTGGSNTEAFF. For the CDR3, the DNA is TGTGCCTGGATGACAGGGGGGTCAAACACTGAAGCTTTCTTT.

The chain carries TRBV2 and TRBJ1-5; the D gene is possibly TRBD1 (6 bases). Germline CDR1 and CDR2: SNHLY and FYNNEI. V dropped 3 bases and J dropped 5 bases, with 11 bases sitting between them. The CDR3 consists of 14 residues. CDR3 protein: CASSDGSGDQPQHF. The CDR3 DNA follows: TGTGCCAGCAGTGATGGGTCAGGGGATCAGCCCCAGCATTTT.

This clone was seen just once. J is TRBJ2-3 and V is TRBV6-5; a weak D match, TRBD2 (5 bases). CDR3 length equals 15 residues. Germline assignment: CDR1 MNHEY and CDR2 SVGAGI. Trimming took 6 bases from V and 2 from J, leaving 15 bases between them. The CDR3 DNA reads as TGTGCCAGCAGGGAGGAAGTGGGGAACACAGATACGCAGTATTTT. Amino acid sequence: CASREEVGNTDTQYF.

V and J are TRBV28 and TRBJ1-1, with 10 bases identical to TRBD1. V was clipped by 4 bases and J by 5 bases; unmatched bases: 7. This CDR3 has 15 amino acids. Germline V gene sequence: CDR1 MDHEN, CDR2 SYDVKM. CDR3 residues: CASSSWTGGGTEAFF. As DNA, the CDR3 is TGTGCCAGCAGTTCTTGGACAGGGGGTGGGACTGAAGCTTTCTTT.

The rearrangement uses TRBV5-4 and TRBJ1-6, with 9 bases identical to TRBD1. With 1 base clipped from V and 7 bases from J, the junction kept 0 bases outside the gene matches. Germline CDR1 SGHNT, CDR2 YYREEE (reference sequence). The length of the CDR3 is 14 residues. For the CDR3, the DNA is TGTGCCAGCAGCTTGACAGGGGGCAATTCACCCCTCCACTTT. This codes for CASSLTGGNSPLHF.

This chain connects TRBV7-9 to TRBJ1-1; 8 bases agree with TRBD1. The V segment lost 5 bases and the J segment 9 bases; nucleotides outside the gene matches: 8. The CDR3 is 13 residues long. CDR1 is SEHNR, CDR2 FQNEAQ, per germline (reference sequence). The CDR3 here is CASSNLDRVKAFF. DNA of the CDR3: TGTGCCAGCAGCAACTTGGACAGGGTGAAAGCTTTCTTT.

To note about this clone: One end of the junction is discordant with germline, which a read error may explain. This chain uses TRBV5-1 with TRBJ1-1, with a tentative D call TRBD1 (5 bases). This CDR3 region has 14 residues. The germline V gene encodes CDR1 SGHRS and CDR2 YFSETQ. CDR3 bases: TGCGCCAGCCGGCCCTTTGGGGGGAACCCTGAAGCTTTCTTT. Translation gives CASRPFGGNPEAFF.

V is TRBV12-5 and J is TRBJ2-3, with TRBD1 matching 8 bases. The CDR3 consists of 14 residues. Germline V CDR1 and CDR2: LGHNT, FRNRAP. Losses at the gene ends were 4 bases for V and 4 bases for J; bases not matched to a gene: 4. CDR3 amino acids: CASGSGQGADTQYF. The CDR3 nucleotides read TGTGCTAGTGGTTCAGGACAGGGAGCAGATACGCAGTATTTT.

The CDR3 nucleotides read TGTGCCAGCAGCTTAGCCTATATCTCGTCTGGCGGCGGTGAGACCCAGTACTTC. Amino acids: CASSLAYISSGGGETQYF. V gene TRBV7-9 combines with J gene TRBJ2-5; D gene ambiguous. Germline CDR1 and CDR2: SEHNR and FQNEAQ (reference sequence). This CDR3 is 18 amino acids long. The V end lost 0 bases, the J end lost 5 bases, and 22 bases lay between the germline ends. Filled out from reference TRBV7-9 and TRBJ2-5, the complete variable domain reads DTGVSQNPRHKITKRGQNVTFRCDPISEHNRLYWYRQTLGQGPEFLTYFQNEAQLEKSRLLSDRFSAERPKGSFSTLEIQRTEQGDSAMYLCASSLAYISSGGGETQYFGPGTRLLVL.

The chain combines TRBV2 with TRBJ2-1; D ambiguous. V was cut by 2 bases and J by 6 bases, with 2 bases left in between. The germline gives CDR1 SNHLY, CDR2 FYNNEI. The CDR3 covers 11 residues. The CDR3 loop is CASSERNEQFF. CDR3 nucleotides: TGTGCCAGCAGTGAACGCAATGAGCAGTTCTTC.

The rearrangement joins TRBV10-3 to TRBJ2-1; TRBD1 matches 9 bases. With 3 bases clipped from V and 4 bases from J, the junction kept 1 base outside the gene matches. This CDR3 comprises 14 residues. From germline, CDR1 is ENHRY and CDR2 SYGVKD. CDR3 nucleotide sequence: TGTGCCATCAGTGAACAGGGGGCTTACAATGAGCAGTTCTTC. Protein sequence: CAISEQGAYNEQFF.

The gene calls are TRBV5-4 and TRBJ1-3, with D perhaps TRBD1 (5 bases). Germline loops: CDR1 SGHNT, CDR2 YYREEE (reference sequence). The ends were cut back, 2 bases at V and 4 bases at J, with 7 bases in the middle. This CDR3 is built from 13 residues. CDR3 sequence: CASSLRGGNTIYF. For the CDR3, the DNA is TGTGCCAGCAGCTTAAGGGGAGGAAACACCATATATTTT.

The sample holds one count of this clone. This chain joins TRBV7-7 and TRBJ2-2; TRBD2 agrees at 12 bases. The CDR3 contains 16 residues. The trim removed 6 bases at V and 2 bases at J, leaving 4 bases unmatched. CDR1 and CDR2 (germline): SSHAT, FNYEAQ (reference sequence). The CDR3 here is CASSTLAGGNTGELFF. For the CDR3, the DNA is TGTGCCAGCAGTACACTAGCGGGGGGAAACACCGGGGAGCTGTTTTTT.

V is TRBV28 and J is TRBJ2-7; 7 bases align to TRBD1. Looked up from germline, CDR1 is MDHEN and CDR2 is SYDVKM. Trimming at V came to 3 bases and at J to 3 bases, leaving 5 bases not matched to a gene. The CDR3 is made up of 14 amino acids. For the CDR3, the DNA is TGTGCCAGCAGTTTGCGGACAGGACTCTACGAGCAGTACTTC. Translating gives CASSLRTGLYEQYF.

V gene TRBV12-3 or TRBV12-4 combines with J gene TRBJ1-6; D is unclear. V shed 5 bases and J shed 10 bases, with 12 bases lying between them. The CDR3 is made up of 13 amino acids. The chain's CDR3 is CASSPSLPSPLHF. CDR3 nucleotides: TGTGCCAGCAGTCCCTCACTCCCCTCACCCCTCCACTTT.

The chain couples TRBV20-1 to TRBJ1-5, with D possibly TRBD1 on 6 matching bases. Germline V CDR1 and CDR2: DFQATT, SNEGSKA (reference sequence). The CDR3 totals 11 residues. The CDR3 nucleotides read TGCTCTTCGGGGGGGCATCAGCCCCAGCATTTT. Protein product: CSSGGHQPQHF.

The genes are TRBV4-1 and TRBJ1-2, with 8 bases fitting TRBD1. The length of the CDR3 is 14 residues. Looked up from germline, CDR1 is MGHRA and CDR2 is YSYEKL. After removal of 1 base from V and 7 bases from J, the junction contained 5 bases not matched to a gene. The CDR3: CASSQGTGRLGYTF. The DNA of the CDR3 is TGCGCCAGCAGCCAAGGGACAGGGCGTCTTGGCTACACCTTC.

The chain uses TRBV6-5 and TRBJ1-1; 8 bases map to TRBD1. The germline CDR1 and CDR2 sequences are MNHEY and SVGAGI. The length of the CDR3 is 14 residues. V dropped 6 bases and J dropped 1; count of bases not matched to a gene: 4. CDR3 sequence: CASRGRGQNTEAFF. In DNA, the CDR3 is TGTGCCAGCAGAGGCAGGGGGCAGAACACTGAAGCTTTCTTT.

J is TRBJ1-2 and V is TRBV5-6, with D unclear. With 1 base removed from V and 6 bases from J, the gap between germline ends came to 7 bases. Germline CDR1 and CDR2: SGHDT and YYEEEE. The CDR3 totals 12 residues. The CDR3 here is CASSLLRNGYTF. In DNA, the CDR3 is TGTGCCAGCAGCTTGTTGCGGAATGGCTACACCTTC. Drawing the rest from reference TRBV5-6 and TRBJ1-2, the complete variable domain is DAGVTQSPTHLIKTRGQQVTLRCSPKSGHDTVSWYQQALGQGPQFIFQYYEEEERQRGNFPDRFSGHQFPNYSSELNVNALLLGDSALYLCASSLLRNGYTFGSGTRLTVV.

This sequence joins TRBV6-5 and TRBJ1-5, with D possibly being TRBD1 (5 bases). Trimming took off 8 bases at V and 6 bases at J, with 20 bases between the two ends. CDR1 MNHEY and CDR2 SVGAGI come from the germline V gene. CDR3 length equals 15 residues. CDR3 amino acids: CASRSRVSVSQPQHF. In DNA form, the CDR3 reads TGTGCCAGCCGTAGCAGGGTTTCGGTTAGTCAGCCCCAGCATTTT.

This sequence joins TRBV2 and TRBJ1-1; no firm D call. The V gene's germline CDR1 is SNHLY and CDR2 FYNNEI. Trimming left V 2 bases short and J 0 bases short, with 7 bases between. This CDR3 is 14 amino acids long. CDR3 amino acids: CASSEWQMNTEAFF. The CDR3 DNA sequence: TGTGCCAGCAGTGAATGGCAGATGAACACTGAAGCTTTCTTT. The full variable domain, rest sourced from reference TRBV2 and TRBJ1-1, is EPEVTQTPSHQVTQMGQEVILRCVPISNHLYFYWYRQILGQKVEFLVSFYNNEISEKSEIFDDQFSVERPDGSNFTLKIRSTKLEDSAMYFCASSEWQMNTEAFFGQGTRLTVV.

The V call is TRBV28, the J call TRBJ2-5; D gene unclear. Germline CDR1 reads MDHEN; CDR2 reads SYDVKM. V lost 4 bases, J lost 0 bases, and 3 bases lay in between. There are 12 residues in the CDR3. CDR3 in DNA: TGTGCCAGCAGTTCCTACCAAGAGACCCAGTACTTC. Residues: CASSSYQETQYF.

The chain couples TRBV6-5 to TRBJ1-4; 10 positions match TRBD1. CDR1 and CDR2 from the germline V gene are MNHEY and SVGAGI. The CDR3 runs 14 residues. The J segment lost 6 bases and the V segment lost 5 bases, leaving 3 bases of the junction unmatched. CDR3: CASSRQGADEKLFF. CDR3 in DNA: TGTGCCAGCAGTCGACAGGGGGCTGATGAAAAACTGTTTTTT.

This rearrangement joins TRBV28 to TRBJ1-2, with TRBD1 identical over 7 bases. V shed 3 bases, J shed 2 bases, and the junction held 6 bases outside the gene matches. Germline V gives CDR1 MDHEN, CDR2 SYDVKM. There are 15 residues in the CDR3. The CDR3: CASSFLLGQNYGYTF. In nucleotides, the CDR3 is TGTGCCAGCAGTTTCTTGTTGGGACAGAACTATGGCTACACCTTC.

The genes are TRBV27 and TRBJ2-7; 9 positions match TRBD1. This CDR3 has 14 residues. Per the germline V gene, CDR1 is MNHEY and CDR2 is SMNVEV (reference sequence). J gave up 5 bases and V 5 bases, and 7 bases lay outside the gene matches. For the CDR3, the DNA is TGTGCCAGCAGTCCATGGGACAGGGCCCACGAGCAGTACTTC. It specifies CASSPWDRAHEQYF.